The 3 T cell receptor beta chains below all came from one sample that was sequenced in a study of regulatory T cells in long-lasting Graves disease. Arm-PCR of CDR3 regions and iRepertoire HTBI primers were used to build TCR beta libraries. TCRdb re-analysed the multiplex PCR reads in MiXCR, keeping a single row per CDR3 protein. The sample shows fewer than 650,000 distinct CDR3 sequences, about 15% of them seen only once. The sample's time point: newly diagnosed GD, antithyroid drugs for less than 3 months. PBMC-extracted RNA yielded the TCR library. These sequences were also reported in another study, on T cells in Graves' hyperthyroidism and ophthalmopathy.

This material consisted of peripheral blood mononuclear cells (PBMCs), taken at new diagnosis, from a patient treated with antithyroid drugs. The receptors derive from a man aged 18 to 30 with Graves disease.

The gene calls are TRBV27 and TRBJ2-2; no clear D gene. CDR3 length equals 15 residues. Per the germline V gene, CDR1 is MNHEY and CDR2 is SMNVEV (reference sequence). Deletions cut 5 bases from V and 2 bases from J, with 12 bases between. CDR3 coding DNA: TGTGCCAGCAGTCCCAACACGTTCAACACCGGGGAGCTGTTTTTT. Protein sequence: CASSPNTFNTGELFF.

This clonotype showed up just once. The chain couples TRBV30 to TRBJ2-7; tentatively, D is TRBD2 (5 bases). The V gene's germline CDR1 is GTSNPN and CDR2 SVGIG (reference sequence). The CDR3 runs to 13 residues. Trimming cost V 2 bases and J 7 bases, with 15 bases left between them. CDR3 coding DNA: TGTGCCTGGAGTCTTAGCGCCCAGCGGGAGCAGTACTTC. It encodes CAWSLSAQREQYF.

The chain uses TRBV7-3 and TRBJ2-3; D might be TRBD2 (5 bases). This CDR3 contains 13 residues. Per germline, CDR1 SGHTA and CDR2 FQGTGA. V was shortened by 5 bases and J by 5 bases, with 11 bases between the two germline ends. This CDR3 reads CASSLGLLDTQYF. The CDR3 nucleotides read TGTGCCAGCAGCCTCGGACTGCTAGATACGCAGTATTTT.